This TCR beta chain was profiled in a study of blood T cell repertoires in COVID-19. Data came from immunoSEQ multiplex PCR; TCRdb stores just in-frame clones and leaves some out. The sample includes about 370,000 clones, 80% to 90% of them seen just once. V trimming: 4 bases; J trimming: 4 bases; junction bases outside the gene matches: 5. The length of the CDR3 is 15 residues. CDR1 and CDR2 (germline): MNHEY, SVGAGI. What was sequenced was PBMCs or T cells enriched from blood (not recorded which). This clonotype was sampled from a man in his late teens or twenties who had recovered from COVID-19. The V gene is TRBV6-5, the J gene TRBJ1-3; 9 bases match TRBD1. CDR3 protein: CASSWGDRAGNTIYF. The CDR3 nucleotides read TGTGCCAGCAGTTGGGGGGACAGGGCAGGAAACACCATATATTTT.